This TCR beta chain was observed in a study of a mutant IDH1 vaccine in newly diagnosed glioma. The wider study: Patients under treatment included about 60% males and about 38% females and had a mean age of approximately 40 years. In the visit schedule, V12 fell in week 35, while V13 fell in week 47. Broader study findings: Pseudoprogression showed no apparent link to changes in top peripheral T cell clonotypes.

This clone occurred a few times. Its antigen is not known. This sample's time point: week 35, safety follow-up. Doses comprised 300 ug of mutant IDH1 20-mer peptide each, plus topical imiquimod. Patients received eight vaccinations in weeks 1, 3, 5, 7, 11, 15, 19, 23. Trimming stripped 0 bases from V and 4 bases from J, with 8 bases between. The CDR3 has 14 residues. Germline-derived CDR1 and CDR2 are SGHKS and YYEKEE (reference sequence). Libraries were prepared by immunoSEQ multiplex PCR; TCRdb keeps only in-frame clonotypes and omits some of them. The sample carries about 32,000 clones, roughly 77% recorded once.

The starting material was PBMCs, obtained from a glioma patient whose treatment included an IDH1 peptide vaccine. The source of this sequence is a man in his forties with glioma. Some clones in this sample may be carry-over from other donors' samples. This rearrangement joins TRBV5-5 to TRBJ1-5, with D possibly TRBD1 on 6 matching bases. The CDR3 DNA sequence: TGTGCCAGCAGCTTGGCTGGGACAAATCAGCCCCAGCATTTT. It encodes CASSLAGTNQPQHF. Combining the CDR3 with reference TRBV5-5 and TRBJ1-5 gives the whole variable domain DAGVTQSPTHLIKTRGQQVTLRCSPISGHKSVSWYQQVLGQGPQFIFQYYEKEERGRGNFPDRFSARQFPNYSSELNVNALLLGDSALYLCASSLAGTNQPQHFGDGTRLSIL.